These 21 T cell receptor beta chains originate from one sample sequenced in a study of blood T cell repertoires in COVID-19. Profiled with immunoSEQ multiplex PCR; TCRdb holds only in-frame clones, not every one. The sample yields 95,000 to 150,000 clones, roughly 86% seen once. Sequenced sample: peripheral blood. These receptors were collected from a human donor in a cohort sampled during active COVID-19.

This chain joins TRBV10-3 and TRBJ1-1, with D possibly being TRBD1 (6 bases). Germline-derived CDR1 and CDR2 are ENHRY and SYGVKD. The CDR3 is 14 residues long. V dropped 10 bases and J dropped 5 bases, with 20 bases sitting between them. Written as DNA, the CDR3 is TGTGCCACCGGGAACTCGGGGGGCGGGACTGAAGCTTTCTTT. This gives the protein CATGNSGGGTEAFF.

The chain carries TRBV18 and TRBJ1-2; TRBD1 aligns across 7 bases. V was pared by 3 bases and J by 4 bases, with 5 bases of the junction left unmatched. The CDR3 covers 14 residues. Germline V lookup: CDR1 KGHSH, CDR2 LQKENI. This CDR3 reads CASSPGTELYGYTF. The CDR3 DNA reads TGTGCCAGCTCACCTGGGACAGAACTCTATGGCTACACCTTC. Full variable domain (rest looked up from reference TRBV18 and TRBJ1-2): NAGVMQNPRHLVRRRGQEARLRCSPMKGHSHVYWYRQLPEEGLKFMVYLQKENIIDESGMPKERFSAEFPKEGPSILRIQQVVRGDSAAYFCASSPGTELYGYTFGSGTRLTVV.

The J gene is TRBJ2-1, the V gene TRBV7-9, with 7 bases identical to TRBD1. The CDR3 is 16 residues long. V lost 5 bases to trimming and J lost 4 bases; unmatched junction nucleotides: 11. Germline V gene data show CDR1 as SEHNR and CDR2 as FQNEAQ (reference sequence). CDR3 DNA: TGTGCCAGCAGCGGAAACAGGGGACCCCAGTACAATGAGCAGTTCTTC. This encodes CASSGNRGPQYNEQFF.

The CDR3 is CAVLAGGSFREQYF. The CDR3 DNA sequence: TGTGCCGTCCTAGCGGGAGGATCCTTTCGAGAGCAGTACTTC. J is TRBJ2-7 and V is TRBV6-5; 11 bases line up with TRBD2. Germline loops: CDR1 MNHEY, CDR2 SVGAGI. This CDR3 has 14 residues. J lost 7 bases, V lost 11 bases, and 13 bases had no gene match.

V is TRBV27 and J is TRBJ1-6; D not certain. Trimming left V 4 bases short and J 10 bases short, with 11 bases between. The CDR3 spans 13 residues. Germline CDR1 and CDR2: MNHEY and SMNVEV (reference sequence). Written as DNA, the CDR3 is TGTGCCAGCAGTTCGGGGTTGTACTCACCCCTCCACTTT. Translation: CASSSGLYSPLHF.

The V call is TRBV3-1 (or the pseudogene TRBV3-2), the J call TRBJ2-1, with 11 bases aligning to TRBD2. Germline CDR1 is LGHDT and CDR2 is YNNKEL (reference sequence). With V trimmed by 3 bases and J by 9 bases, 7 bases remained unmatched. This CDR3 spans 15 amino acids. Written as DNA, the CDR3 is TGTGCCAGCAGCCATAAACTAGCGGGAGTAGGTGAGCAGTTCTTC. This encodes CASSHKLAGVGEQFF.

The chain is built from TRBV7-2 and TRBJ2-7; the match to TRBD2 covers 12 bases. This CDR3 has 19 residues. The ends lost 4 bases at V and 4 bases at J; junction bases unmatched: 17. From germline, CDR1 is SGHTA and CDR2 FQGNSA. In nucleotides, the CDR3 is TGTGCCAGCAGCTATAGAACCCCGGGACTAGCGGGCGTTGCATACGAGCAGTACTTC. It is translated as CASSYRTPGLAGVAYEQYF.

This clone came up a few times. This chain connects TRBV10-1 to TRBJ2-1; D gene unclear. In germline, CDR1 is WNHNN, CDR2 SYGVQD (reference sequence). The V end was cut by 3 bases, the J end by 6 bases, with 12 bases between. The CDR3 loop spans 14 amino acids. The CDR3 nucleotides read TGCGCCAGCAGTGACCGACTCGACCTCAATGAGCAGTTCTTC. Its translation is CASSDRLDLNEQFF.

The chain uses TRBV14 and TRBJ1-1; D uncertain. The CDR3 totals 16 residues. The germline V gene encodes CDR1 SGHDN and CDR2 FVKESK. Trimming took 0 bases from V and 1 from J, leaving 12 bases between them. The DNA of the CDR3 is TGTGCCAGCAGCCAAGATTGGGCCAGAAGGAACACTGAAGCTTTCTTT. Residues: CASSQDWARRNTEAFF.

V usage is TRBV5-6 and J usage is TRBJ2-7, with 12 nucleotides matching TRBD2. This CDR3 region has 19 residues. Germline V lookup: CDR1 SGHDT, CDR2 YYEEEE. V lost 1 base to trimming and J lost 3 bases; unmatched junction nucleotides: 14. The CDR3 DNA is TGTGCCAGCAGCTTGAGTGGACTAGCGGGATTTTCCTCGATCTACGAGCAGTACTTC. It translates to CASSLSGLAGFSSIYEQYF.

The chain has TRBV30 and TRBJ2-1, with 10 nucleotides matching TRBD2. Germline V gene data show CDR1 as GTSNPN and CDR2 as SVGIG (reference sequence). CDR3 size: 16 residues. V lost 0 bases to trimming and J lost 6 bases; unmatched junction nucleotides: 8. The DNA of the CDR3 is TGTGCCTGGAGTGTAGAAAGACTAGCGGGCGTCAATGAGCAGTTCTTC. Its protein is CAWSVERLAGVNEQFF.

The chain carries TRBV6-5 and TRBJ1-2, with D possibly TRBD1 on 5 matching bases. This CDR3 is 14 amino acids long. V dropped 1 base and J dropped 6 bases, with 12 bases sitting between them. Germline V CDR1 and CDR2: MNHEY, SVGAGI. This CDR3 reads CASSYLGLGHGYTF. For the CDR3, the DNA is TGTGCCAGCAGTTACTTGGGGCTAGGCCATGGCTACACCTTC.

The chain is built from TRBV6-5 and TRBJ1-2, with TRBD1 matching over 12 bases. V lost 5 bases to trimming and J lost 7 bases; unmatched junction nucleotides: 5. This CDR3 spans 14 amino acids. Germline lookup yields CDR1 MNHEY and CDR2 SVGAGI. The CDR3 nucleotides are TGTGCCAGCAGTAGGGGGACAGGGGGCACTGGCTACACCTTC. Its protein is CASSRGTGGTGYTF.

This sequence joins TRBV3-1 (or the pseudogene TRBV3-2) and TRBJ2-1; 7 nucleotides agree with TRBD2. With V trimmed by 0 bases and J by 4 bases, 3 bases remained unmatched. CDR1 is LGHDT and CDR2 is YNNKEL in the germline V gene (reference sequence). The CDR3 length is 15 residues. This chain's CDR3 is CASSQDRREYNEQFF. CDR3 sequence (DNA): TGTGCCAGCAGCCAAGATCGGCGGGAGTACAATGAGCAGTTCTTC.

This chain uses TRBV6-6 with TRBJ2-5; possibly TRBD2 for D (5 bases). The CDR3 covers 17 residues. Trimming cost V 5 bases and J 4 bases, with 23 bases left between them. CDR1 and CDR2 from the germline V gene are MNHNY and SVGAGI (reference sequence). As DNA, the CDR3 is TGTGCCAGCAGTCCCGTCCGGGGTGGAGTAAGGTCAGAGACCCAGTACTTC. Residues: CASSPVRGGVRSETQYF.

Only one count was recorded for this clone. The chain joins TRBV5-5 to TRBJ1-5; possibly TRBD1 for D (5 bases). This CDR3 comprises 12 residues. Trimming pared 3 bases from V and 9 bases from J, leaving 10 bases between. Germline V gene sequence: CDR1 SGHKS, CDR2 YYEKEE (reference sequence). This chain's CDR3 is CASSSRGWPQHF. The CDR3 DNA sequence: TGTGCCAGCAGCTCCCGGGGGTGGCCCCAGCATTTT.

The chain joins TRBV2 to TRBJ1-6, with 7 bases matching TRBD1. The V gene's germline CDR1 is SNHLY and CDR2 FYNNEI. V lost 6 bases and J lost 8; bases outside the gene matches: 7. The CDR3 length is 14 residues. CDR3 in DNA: TGTGCCAGCAGGGGAACAGGGGTAGATTCACCCCTCCACTTT. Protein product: CASRGTGVDSPLHF.

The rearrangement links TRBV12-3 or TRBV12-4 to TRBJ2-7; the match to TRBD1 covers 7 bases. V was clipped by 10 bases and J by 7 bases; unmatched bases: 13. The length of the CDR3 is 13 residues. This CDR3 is CAKHRGSTGEQYF. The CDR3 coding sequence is TGTGCCAAGCACAGGGGTTCGACCGGGGAGCAGTACTTC.

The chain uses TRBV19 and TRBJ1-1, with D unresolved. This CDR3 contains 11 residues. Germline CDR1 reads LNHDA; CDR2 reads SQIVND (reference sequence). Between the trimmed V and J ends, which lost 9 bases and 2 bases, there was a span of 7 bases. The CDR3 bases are TGTGCCAGCTCTAAAAACACTGAAGCTTTCTTT. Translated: CASSKNTEAFF.

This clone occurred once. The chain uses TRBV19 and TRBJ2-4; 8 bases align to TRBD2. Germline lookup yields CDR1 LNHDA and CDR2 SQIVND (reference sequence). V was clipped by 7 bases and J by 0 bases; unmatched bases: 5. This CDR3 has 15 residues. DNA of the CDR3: TGTGCCAGTACCGGGAGGGCGCTAGCCAAAAACATTCAGTACTTC. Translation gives CASTGRALAKNIQYF. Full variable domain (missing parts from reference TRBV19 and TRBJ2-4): DGGITQSPKYLFRKEGQNVTLSCEQNLNHDAMYWYRQDPGQGLRLIYYSQIVNDFQKGDIAEGYSVSREKKESFPLTVTSAQKNPTAFYLCASTGRALAKNIQYFGAGTRLSVL.

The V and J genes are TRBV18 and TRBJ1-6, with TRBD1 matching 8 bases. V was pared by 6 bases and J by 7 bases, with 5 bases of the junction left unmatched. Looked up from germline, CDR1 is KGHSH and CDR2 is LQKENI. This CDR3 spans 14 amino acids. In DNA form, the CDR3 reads TGTGCCAGCTCGTCGGACAGGGTCAATTCACCCCTCCACTTT. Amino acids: CASSSDRVNSPLHF. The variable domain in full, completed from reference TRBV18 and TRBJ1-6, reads NAGVMQNPRHLVRRRGQEARLRCSPMKGHSHVYWYRQLPEEGLKFMVYLQKENIIDESGMPKERFSAEFPKEGPSILRIQQVVRGDSAAYFCASSSDRVNSPLHFGNGTRLTVT.